This is a list of T cell receptor beta chains from one sample in a study of cytomegalovirus exposure and HLA in healthy donors. Method: immunoSEQ multiplex PCR; TCRdb's copy keeps in-frame clones and lacks some. The repertoire holds 90,000 to 100,000 clones, with approximately 76% as singletons. Sequenced input: PBMCs. These receptors came from a woman aged 55-69 years in good health and CMV-seropositive. Each CDR3 is given with its conserved first and last residue. A D gene is named only where the DNA matches it firmly. The listing skips clone size in some rows; elsewhere it reads once, few, many or a size class.

D gene | J gene | clone size | V gene | CDR3 protein | CDR3 DNA
TRBD1 | TRBJ1-4 | - | TRBV6-1 | CASTRDRGREKLFF | TGTGCCAGCACCCGGGACAGGGGGCGAGAAAAACTGTTTTTT
TRBD2 | TRBJ2-1 | - | TRBV6-5 | CASSLFSLADGDEQFF | TGTGCCAGCAGTTTATTTAGCCTAGCGGACGGCGATGAGCAGTTCTTC
TRBD2 | TRBJ2-5 | - | TRBV14 | CASSPLAGRRETQYF | TGTGCCAGCAGCCCACTAGCGGGAAGGCGGGAGACCCAGTACTTC
- | TRBJ1-2 | - | TRBV5-6 | CASSPRGWNYGYTF | TGTGCCAGCAGCCCCAGGGGTTGGAACTATGGCTACACCTTC
TRBD1 | TRBJ1-2 | - | TRBV5-6 | CASSDTGGNGYTF | TGTGCCAGCAGCGACACAGGGGGGAACGGCTACACCTTC
- | TRBJ1-4 | few | TRBV5-6 | CASSPKGAGIEKLFF | TGTGCCAGCAGCCCGAAAGGGGCCGGTATTGAAAAACTGTTTTTT
- | TRBJ1-1 | - | TRBV2 | CASSAQGLGTEAFF | TGTGCCAGCAGTGCCCAGGGGTTAGGCACTGAAGCTTTCTTT
- | TRBJ2-5 | - | TRBV5-8 | CASSRWGQDETQYF | TGTGCCAGCAGCAGATGGGGGCAGGACGAGACCCAGTACTTC
TRBD2 | TRBJ2-7 | - | TRBV4-1 | CASSRQGLANYEQYF | TGCGCCAGCAGCCGCCAGGGACTAGCGAACTACGAGCAGTACTTC
- | TRBJ2-1 | - | TRBV5-1 | CASSLASIYSYNEQFF | TGCGCCAGCAGCTTGGCTAGCATCTACTCCTACAATGAGCAGTTCTTC
- | TRBJ2-7 | once | TRBV7-9 | CSSSNSTYEQYF | TGTTCCAGCAGCAACAGCACCTACGAGCAGTACTTC
- | TRBJ1-2 | - | TRBV7-6 | CASSPGVNYGYTF | TGTGCCAGCAGCCCGGGAGTTAACTATGGCTACACCTTC
TRBD1 | TRBJ2-1 | - | TRBV10-3 | CAISRQGSYNEQFF | TGTGCCATCAGTAGACAGGGCTCCTACAATGAGCAGTTCTTC
TRBD1 | TRBJ1-6 | - | TRBV4-2 | CASSQGTQGGYSPLHF | TGTGCCAGCAGCCAAGGGACGCAGGGGGGATATTCACCCCTCCACTTT
TRBD1 | TRBJ1-4 | once | TRBV5-1 | CASSPGTGNEKLFF | TGCGCCAGCAGCCCGGGGACAGGGAACGAAAAACTGTTTTTT
- | TRBJ1-2 | - | TRBV5-4 | CASSAAGDKAYGYTF | TGTGCCAGCAGCGCCGCCGGCGACAAGGCCTATGGCTACACCTTC